A single sample is the source of the 5 T cell receptor beta chains below, sequenced in a study of siplizumab effects on memory and regulatory T cells. The protocol was immunoSEQ multiplex PCR, while the TCRdb copy is restricted to in-frame clones and leaves out a portion. This sample has some 53,000 clones, with 95% to 98% found just once. Input material: naive CD4+ T cells sorted from blood. Every receptor here comes from a human donor in good health.

V gene TRBV6-1 combines with J gene TRBJ2-5; D possibly corresponds to TRBD2 (7 bases). CDR1 is MNHNS and CDR2 is SASEGT in the germline V gene. This CDR3 is built from 13 residues. V was cut by 6 bases and J by 4 bases, with 12 bases left in between. The CDR3, as DNA: TGTGCCAGCAGAGGGGGGGGGCGAGAGACCCAGTACTTC. The encoded protein is CASRGGGRETQYF.

The V call is TRBV28, the J call TRBJ1-2; D call uncertain. Germline lookup yields CDR1 MDHEN and CDR2 SYDVKM. V was pared by 6 bases and J by 7 bases, with 27 bases between. This CDR3 contains 17 residues. CDR3 protein: CASSPSGLLGRSGGYTF. In nucleotides, the CDR3 is TGTGCCAGCAGCCCCTCCGGCCTACTCGGACGGTCTGGTGGCTACACCTTC.

The V and J genes are TRBV7-9 and TRBJ2-1; TRBD2 matches at 8 bases. Germline V CDR1 and CDR2: SEHNR, FQNEAQ (reference sequence). With 3 bases clipped from V and 8 bases from J, the junction kept 9 bases outside the gene matches. The CDR3 has 15 amino acids. This chain's CDR3 is CASSLGLAGSYEQFF. The CDR3 DNA is TGTGCCAGCAGCTTGGGTCTAGCGGGCTCCTATGAGCAGTTCTTC.

V gene TRBV27 combines with J gene TRBJ1-1; maybe TRBD1 (6 bases). Germline CDR1 is MNHEY and CDR2 is SMNVEV (reference sequence). This CDR3 is built from 14 residues. Between the trimmed V and J ends, which lost 6 bases and 3 bases, there was a span of 14 bases. The CDR3 loop is CASRQGVWHTEAFF. The CDR3 bases are TGTGCCAGCAGACAGGGAGTATGGCACACTGAAGCTTTCTTT.

This clone has only one observation. The gene calls are TRBV28 and TRBJ1-2; possibly TRBD1 for D (5 bases). Germline lookup yields CDR1 MDHEN and CDR2 SYDVKM. The CDR3 runs 14 residues. The ends were cut back, 6 bases at V and 7 bases at J, with 18 bases in the middle. The CDR3 is CASRPSGAHGGYTF. The CDR3 bases are TGTGCCAGCAGACCAAGCGGGGCGCACGGTGGCTACACCTTC.